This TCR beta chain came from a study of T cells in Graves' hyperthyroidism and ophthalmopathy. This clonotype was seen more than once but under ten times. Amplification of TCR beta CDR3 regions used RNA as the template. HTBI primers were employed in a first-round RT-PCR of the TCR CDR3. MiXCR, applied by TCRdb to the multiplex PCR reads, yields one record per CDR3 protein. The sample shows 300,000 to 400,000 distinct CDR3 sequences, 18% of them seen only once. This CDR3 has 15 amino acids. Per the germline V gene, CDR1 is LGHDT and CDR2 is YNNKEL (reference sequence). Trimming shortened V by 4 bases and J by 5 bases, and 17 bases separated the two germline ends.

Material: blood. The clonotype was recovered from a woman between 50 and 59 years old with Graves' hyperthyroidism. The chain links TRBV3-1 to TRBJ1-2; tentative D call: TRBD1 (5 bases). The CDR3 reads CASSPRGRAYYGYTF. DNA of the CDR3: TGTGCCAGCAGCCCTAGGGGCAGGGCGTATTATGGCTACACCTTC. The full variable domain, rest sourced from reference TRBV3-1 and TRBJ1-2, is DTAVSQTPKYLVTQMGNDKSIKCEQNLGHDTMYWYKQDSKKFLKIMFSYNNKELIINETVPNRFSPKSPDKAHLNLHINSLELGDSAVYFCASSPRGRAYYGYTFGSGTRLTVV.